The 14 T cell receptor beta chains below all came from one sample that was sequenced in a study of blood T cell repertoires in COVID-19. Some clones are missing from TCRdb's copy, which holds only in-frame ones; the method was immunoSEQ multiplex PCR. Here the sample spans 230,000 or so clones, about 85% being singletons. Sample: PBMCs or T cells enriched from blood (not recorded which). These receptors came from a woman in her thirties who had recovered from COVID-19.

DNA for the CDR3: TGTGCCAGCTCACCAGTAGTCAGGGGTTGGGGCACTGAAGCTTTCTTT. Protein sequence: CASSPVVRGWGTEAFF. The chain has TRBV18 and TRBJ1-1; maybe TRBD1 (6 bases). CDR3 size: 16 residues. Trimming removed 2 bases at V and 4 bases at J, with 17 bases between. CDR1 and CDR2 from the germline V gene are KGHSH and LQKENI.

The chain combines TRBV13 with TRBJ2-3; D is ambiguous. Trimming pared 3 bases from V and 1 base from J, leaving 8 bases between. CDR3 size: 14 residues. Germline CDR1 PRHDT, CDR2 FYEKMQ (reference sequence). This CDR3 is CASSFYRGTDTQYF. CDR3 nucleotides: TGTGCCAGCAGCTTTTATCGGGGCACAGATACGCAGTATTTT. Complete variable domain (other parts from reference TRBV13 and TRBJ2-3): AAGVIQSPRHLIKEKRETATLKCYPIPRHDTVYWYQQGPGQDPQFLISFYEKMQSDKGSIPDRFSAQQFSDYHSELNMSSLELGDSALYFCASSFYRGTDTQYFGPGTRLTVL.

The J gene is TRBJ1-2, the V gene TRBV6-5; D perhaps matches TRBD1 (5 bases). The CDR3 length is 13 residues. The V end lost 10 bases, the J end lost 4 bases, and 16 bases lay between the germline ends. The germline gives CDR1 MNHEY, CDR2 SVGAGI. The CDR3 protein is CAIHRAQGYGYTF. Here the CDR3 DNA reads TGTGCCATCCACCGGGCCCAGGGCTATGGCTACACCTTC.

This chain joins TRBV10-3 and TRBJ1-6, with TRBD1 identical over 8 bases. The CDR3 loop spans 16 amino acids. Germline V gives CDR1 ENHRY, CDR2 SYGVKD. V gave up 6 bases and J gave up 4 bases; unmatched junction bases: 8. The CDR3 sequence: CAIRETGEKYNSPLHF. Written as DNA, the CDR3 is TGTGCCATCAGAGAGACAGGGGAAAAGTATAATTCACCCCTCCACTTT.

The V gene is TRBV5-1, the J gene TRBJ2-7; 7 positions agree with TRBD1. CDR1 is SGHRS, CDR2 YFSETQ, per germline. The CDR3 is 15 residues long. The ends lost 4 bases at V and 3 bases at J; junction bases unmatched: 10. For the CDR3, the DNA is TGCGCCAGCAGCGCGGCCAGGGGGAATGGCTACGAGCAGTACTTC. It translates to CASSAARGNGYEQYF.

The chain uses TRBV3-1 (or the pseudogene TRBV3-2) and TRBJ1-1, with a tentative D call TRBD1 (5 bases). Germline assignment: CDR1 LGHDT and CDR2 YNNKEL (reference sequence). The CDR3 is 15 residues long. Trimming removed 4 bases at V and 4 bases at J, with 16 bases between. The CDR3 is CASSPSLAGGTEAFF. In DNA, the CDR3 is TGTGCCAGCAGCCCCTCTCTGGCCGGGGGCACTGAAGCTTTCTTT.

CDR3 sequence: CASSPGAGTDTQYF. The CDR3 bases are TGTGCCAGCAGCCCAGGGGCTGGCACAGATACGCAGTATTTT. The chain uses TRBV3-1 (or the pseudogene TRBV3-2) and TRBJ2-3, with D maybe TRBD1 (6 bases). This CDR3 has 14 amino acids. The germline CDR1 and CDR2 sequences are LGHDT and YNNKEL (reference sequence). V dropped 4 bases and J dropped 1 base, with 9 bases sitting between them.

The sample holds one count of this clone. The rearrangement joins TRBV5-6 to TRBJ2-1; TRBD1 agrees at 7 bases. The CDR3 has 15 amino acids. The J segment lost 2 bases and the V segment lost 2 bases, leaving 4 bases of the junction unmatched. Germline V lookup: CDR1 SGHDT, CDR2 YYEEEE. The CDR3 spells CASSFRQGPYNEQFF. In DNA, the CDR3 is TGTGCCAGCAGCTTCCGACAGGGTCCCTACAATGAGCAGTTCTTC.

This chain joins TRBV15 and TRBJ2-1, with 8 bases identical to TRBD1. CDR1 and CDR2 from the germline V gene are LNHNV and YYDKDF (reference sequence). The CDR3 runs to 18 residues. J lost 0 bases, V lost 2 bases, and 9 bases had no gene match. The chain's CDR3 is CATSRSLLGQGSYNEQFF. The CDR3 region has the DNA TGTGCCACCAGCAGATCTCTCCTCGGACAGGGCTCCTACAATGAGCAGTTCTTC. The whole variable domain, filled in from reference TRBV15 and TRBJ2-1, reads DAMVIQNPRYQVTQFGKPVTLSCSQTLNHNVMYWYQQKSSQAPKLLFHYYDKDFNNEADTPDNFQSRRPNTSFCFLDIRSPGLGDTAMYLCATSRSLLGQGSYNEQFFGPGTRLTVL.

The chain couples TRBV19 to TRBJ2-1; weak D call: TRBD1 (6 bases). Trimming shortened V by 4 bases and J by 7 bases, and 17 bases separated the two germline ends. The CDR3 covers 15 residues. Germline V gene lookup returns CDR1 LNHDA and CDR2 SQIVND (reference sequence). CDR3 amino acids: CASSKHRDSSNEQFF. CDR3 sequence (DNA): TGTGCCAGTAGTAAACACAGGGATAGTTCAAATGAGCAGTTCTTC.

The V and J genes are TRBV11-3 and TRBJ1-3, with D unresolved. This CDR3 is built from 14 residues. The germline V gene encodes CDR1 SGHNT and CDR2 YENEEA. The V and J ends lost 4 bases and 0 bases respectively, with 7 bases between them. The CDR3 here is CASSSGVSGNTIYF. DNA for the CDR3: TGTGCCAGCAGCTCAGGCGTCTCTGGAAACACCATATATTTT. Variable domain in full (rest from reference TRBV11-3 and TRBJ1-3): EAGVVQSPRYKIIEKKQPVAFWCNPISGHNTLYWYLQNLGQGPELLIRYENEEAVDDSQLPKDRFSAERLKGVDSTLKIQPAELGDSAVYLCASSSGVSGNTIYFGEGSWLTVV.

The chain links TRBV6-2 or TRBV6-3 to TRBJ1-2, with 9 bases matching TRBD1. From germline, CDR1 is MNHEY and CDR2 SVGEGT. With 4 bases clipped from V and 8 bases from J, the junction kept 5 bases outside the gene matches. The length of the CDR3 is 13 residues. For the CDR3, the DNA is TGTGCCAGCAGTTGGACAGGGGAGGACGGCTACACCTTC. Amino acid sequence: CASSWTGEDGYTF.

In this sample, this clone turned up a few times. The V call is TRBV21-1, the J call TRBJ1-6; the table gives TRBD1 as D, unverified against the DNA. TRBV21-1 is reported as a pseudogene. This CDR3 spans 22 amino acids. The chain's CDR3 is CALLSLLRKGDSQSSYNSPLHF. CDR3 in DNA: TGTGCCCTTCTCTCCCTCTTGAGGAAGGGGGACAGCCAGAGCTCCTATAATTCACCCCTCCACTTT.

V and J are TRBV5-6 and TRBJ1-5; D perhaps matches TRBD1 (5 bases). V gave up 4 bases and J gave up 7 bases, with 12 bases separating them. Germline V gene sequence: CDR1 SGHDT, CDR2 YYEEEE. CDR3 size: 13 residues. The CDR3 nucleotides read TGTGCCAGCAGCCCCGGGGGGGGGCAGCCCCAGCATTTT. Translation: CASSPGGGQPQHF.